One TCR beta chain is described in this entry. What it recognizes is unknown. After template switching added a universal primer site, the resulting cDNA carried unique molecular identifiers. TCRdb re-called the 5' RACE reads through MiXCR, storing one row per CDR3 protein. In the table there are about 280,000 distinct CDR3 sequences, about 8.9% of which are singletons. No donor was unhealthy or non-Caucasian. Per germline, CDR1 DFQATT and CDR2 SNEGSKA (reference sequence). The ends were cut back, 0 bases at V and 1 base at J, with 9 bases in the middle. There are 14 residues in the CDR3. This specimen comes from a study of identical twins. Regarding the study as a whole: The study found excess low generation probability among twin-shared out-of-frame alpha sequences.

This sample also appeared in a second study, on yellow fever vaccine responses in identical twins. That work contributes: Twins reportedly had a vaccine T cell response that seemed partly convergent, partly personalized.

This sequence was found in a woman aged 18 to 35 in good health. Source material: memory (CD45RO+) T cells sorted from blood. The chain recombines TRBV20-1 with TRBJ1-1; the D gene is possibly TRBD1 (6 bases). CDR3: CSARDAQGNTEAFF. In DNA, the CDR3 is TGCAGTGCTAGAGACGCACAGGGGAACACTGAAGCTTTCTTT.